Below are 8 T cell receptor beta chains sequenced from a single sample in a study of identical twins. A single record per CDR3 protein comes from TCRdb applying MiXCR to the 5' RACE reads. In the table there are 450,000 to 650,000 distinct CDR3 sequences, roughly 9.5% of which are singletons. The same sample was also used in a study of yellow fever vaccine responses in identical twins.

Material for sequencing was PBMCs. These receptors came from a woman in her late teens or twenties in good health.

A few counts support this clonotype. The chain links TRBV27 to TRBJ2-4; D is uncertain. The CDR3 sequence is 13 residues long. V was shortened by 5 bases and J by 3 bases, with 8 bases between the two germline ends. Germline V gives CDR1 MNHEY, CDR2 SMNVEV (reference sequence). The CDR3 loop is CASSPAGKNIQYF. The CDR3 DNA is TGTGCCAGCAGTCCCGCAGGCAAAAACATTCAGTACTTC.

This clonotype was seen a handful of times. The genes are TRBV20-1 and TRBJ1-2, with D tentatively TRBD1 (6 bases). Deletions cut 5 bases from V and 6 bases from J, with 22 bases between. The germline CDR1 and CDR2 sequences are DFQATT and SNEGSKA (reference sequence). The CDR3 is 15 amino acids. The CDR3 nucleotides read TGCAGTGCTCTACCTCAGGGGTTTACACCGAATGGCTACACCTTC. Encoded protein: CSALPQGFTPNGYTF.

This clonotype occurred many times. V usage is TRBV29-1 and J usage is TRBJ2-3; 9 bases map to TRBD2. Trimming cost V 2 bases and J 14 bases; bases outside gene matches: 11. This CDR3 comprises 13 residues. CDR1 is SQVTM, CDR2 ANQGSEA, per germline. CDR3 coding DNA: TGCAGCGTTGAACCCCTAGCGGGGACCCCCCTGTATTTT. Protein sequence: CSVEPLAGTPLYF.

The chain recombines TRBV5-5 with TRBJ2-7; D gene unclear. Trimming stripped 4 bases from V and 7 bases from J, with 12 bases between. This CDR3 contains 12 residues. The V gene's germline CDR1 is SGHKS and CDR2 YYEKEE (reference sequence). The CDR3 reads CASSRIGSEQYF. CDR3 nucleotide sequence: TGTGCCAGCAGCCGGATAGGGTCGGAGCAGTACTTC. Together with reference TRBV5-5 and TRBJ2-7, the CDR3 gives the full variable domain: DAGVTQSPTHLIKTRGQQVTLRCSPISGHKSVSWYQQVLGQGPQFIFQYYEKEERGRGNFPDRFSARQFPNYSSELNVNALLLGDSALYLCASSRIGSEQYFGPGTRLTVT.

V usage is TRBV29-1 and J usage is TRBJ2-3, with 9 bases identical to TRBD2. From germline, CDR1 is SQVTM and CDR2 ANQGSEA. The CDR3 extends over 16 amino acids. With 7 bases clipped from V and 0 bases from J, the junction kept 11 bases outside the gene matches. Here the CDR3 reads CSAIGRGRESTDTQYF. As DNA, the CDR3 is TGCAGCGCCATTGGGCGCGGGAGGGAAAGCACAGATACGCAGTATTTT.

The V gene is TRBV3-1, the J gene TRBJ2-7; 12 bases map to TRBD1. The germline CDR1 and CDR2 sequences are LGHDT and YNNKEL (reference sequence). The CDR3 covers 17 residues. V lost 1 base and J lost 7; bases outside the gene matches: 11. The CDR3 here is CASSQVGPGQGAWEQYF. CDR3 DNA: TGTGCCAGCAGCCAAGTTGGACCGGGACAGGGGGCTTGGGAGCAGTACTTC.

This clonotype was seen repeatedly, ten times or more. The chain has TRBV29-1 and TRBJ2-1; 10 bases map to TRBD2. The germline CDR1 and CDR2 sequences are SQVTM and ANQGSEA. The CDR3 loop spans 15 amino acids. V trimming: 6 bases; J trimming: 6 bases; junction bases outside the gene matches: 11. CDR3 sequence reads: CSVPDGTSVPNEQFF. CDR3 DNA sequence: TGCAGCGTGCCGGACGGGACTAGCGTGCCCAATGAGCAGTTCTTC.

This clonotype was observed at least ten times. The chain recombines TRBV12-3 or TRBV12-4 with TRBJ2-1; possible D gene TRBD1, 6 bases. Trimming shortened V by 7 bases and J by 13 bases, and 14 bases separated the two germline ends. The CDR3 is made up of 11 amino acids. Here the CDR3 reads CASTWTVEQFF. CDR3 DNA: TGTGCCAGCACTTGGACAGTTGAACAGTTCTTC.